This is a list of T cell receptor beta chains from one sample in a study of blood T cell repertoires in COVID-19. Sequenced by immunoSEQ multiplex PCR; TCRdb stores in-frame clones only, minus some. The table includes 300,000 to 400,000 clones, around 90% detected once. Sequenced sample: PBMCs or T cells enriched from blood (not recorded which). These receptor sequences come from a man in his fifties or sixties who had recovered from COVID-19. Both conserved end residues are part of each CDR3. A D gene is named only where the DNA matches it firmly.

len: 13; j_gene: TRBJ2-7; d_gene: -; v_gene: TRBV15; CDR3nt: TGTGCCACCAGCAGAGATGCGGTCTACGAGCAGTACTTC; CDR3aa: CATSRDAVYEQYF
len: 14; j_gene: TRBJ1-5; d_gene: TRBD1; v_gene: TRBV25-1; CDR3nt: TGTGCCAGCAGTGGGACAGGGGGGAATCAGCCCCAGCATTTT; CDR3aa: CASSGTGGNQPQHF
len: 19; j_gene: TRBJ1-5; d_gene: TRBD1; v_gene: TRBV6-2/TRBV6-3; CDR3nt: TGTGCCAGCAGTTACTTTCGTAAACAGGGGCCAGGACGCAATCAGCCCCAGCATTTT; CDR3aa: CASSYFRKQGPGRNQPQHF
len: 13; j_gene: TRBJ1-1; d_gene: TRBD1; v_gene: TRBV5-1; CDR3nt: TGCGCCAGCAGCTACGGACAGGGGGCCCAAGCTTTCTTT; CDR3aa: CASSYGQGAQAFF
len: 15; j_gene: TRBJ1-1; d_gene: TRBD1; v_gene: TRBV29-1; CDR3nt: TGCAGCGTGCTGGACAGGGGGGTTCTTAACACTGAAGCTTTCTTT; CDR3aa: CSVLDRGVLNTEAFF
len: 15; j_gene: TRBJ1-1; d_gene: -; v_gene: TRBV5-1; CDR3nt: TGCGCCAGCAGCCCCCGGGAGGGGCTTAAGACTGAAGCTTTCTTT; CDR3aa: CASSPREGLKTEAFF
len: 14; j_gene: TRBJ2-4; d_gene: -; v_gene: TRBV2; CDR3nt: TGTGCCAGCAGTGGGAGGGGCGTGAGAAACATTCAGTACTTC; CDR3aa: CASSGRGVRNIQYF
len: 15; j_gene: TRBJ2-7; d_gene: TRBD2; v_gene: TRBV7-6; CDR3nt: TGTGCCAGCAGCTCCAGACTAGCGGGAGTCCCCGAGCAGTACTTC; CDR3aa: CASSSRLAGVPEQYF
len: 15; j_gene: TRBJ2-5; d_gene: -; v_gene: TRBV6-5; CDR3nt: TGTGCCAGCAGTTTCCGCGTTCGGAGTACAGAGACCCAGTACTTC; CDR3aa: CASSFRVRSTETQYF
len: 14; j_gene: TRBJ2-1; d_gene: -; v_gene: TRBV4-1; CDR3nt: TGCGCCAGCAGCCAACCCTCAGCGGGCAATGAGCAGTTCTTC; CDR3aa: CASSQPSAGNEQFF
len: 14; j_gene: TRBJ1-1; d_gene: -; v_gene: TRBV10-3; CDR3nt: TGTGCCATCAGTGAGGGGCGACGGAACACTGAAGCTTTCTTT; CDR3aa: CAISEGRRNTEAFF
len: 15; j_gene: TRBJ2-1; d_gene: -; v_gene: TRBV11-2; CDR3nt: TGTGCCAGCAGCTTAACACAGAACTCCTACAATGAGCAGTTCTTC; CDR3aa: CASSLTQNSYNEQFF
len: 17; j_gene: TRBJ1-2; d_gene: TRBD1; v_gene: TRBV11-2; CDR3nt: TGTGCCAGCAGCTTAATCGGAACAGGGGGCCCTACGGACGGCTACACCTTC; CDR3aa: CASSLIGTGGPTDGYTF